This T cell receptor (beta chain) was profiled in a study of T cell repertoires in cytomegalovirus infection. As for the study in general: TCR beta signatures that were public indicated CMV infection and matching HLA type. The study, taken as a whole, reports: Of the TCR beta families, the public ones yielded a cumulative frequency that identified carriers of CMV plus the relevant HLA.

A single record per CDR3 protein comes from TCRdb applying MiXCR to the reads. The table lists 100,000 to 150,000 distinct CDR3 sequences, roughly 8.2% of them singletons. This clonotype was seen repeatedly, ten times or more. What it binds is unknown. CDR1 is LNHDA and CDR2 is SQIVND in the germline V gene (reference sequence). CDR3 length: 13 residues. V was shortened by 5 bases and J by 1 base, with 9 bases between the two germline ends. The V and J genes are TRBV19 and TRBJ2-7; D ambiguous. This receptor was taken from a human donor in good health (CMV status not recorded). Some clones in this sample may be carry-over from other donors' samples. The source material was PBMCs. The CDR3 loop is CASSRESSYEQYF. CDR3 nucleotides: TGTGCCAGTAGTCGAGAGAGTTCCTACGAGCAGTACTTC.